These 3 T cell receptor beta chains originate from one sample sequenced in a study of cytomegalovirus exposure and HLA in healthy donors. 60 Vbeta and 13 Jbeta primers were used in PCR. The assay was immunoSEQ multiplex PCR, and TCRdb's table has in-frame clones only and misses some. The sample has 97,000 or so clones, 70% to 80% seen once. Sequencing was carried out using PBMCs. The receptors were sampled from a male donor in good health and CMV-seropositive.

The chain has TRBV28 and TRBJ2-7; TRBD1 might be the D (6 bases). V gave up 3 bases and J gave up 5 bases, with 20 bases separating them. Germline loops: CDR1 MDHEN, CDR2 SYDVKM. This CDR3 has 16 amino acids. As DNA, the CDR3 is TGTGCCAGCAGTTTCGCGGGCGCTGACAGGTCCAACGAGCAGTACTTC. Translated, it gives CASSFAGADRSNEQYF.

Notes on this clone: This specimen includes other DNA sequences encoding the same CDR3. The chain carries TRBV5-1 and TRBJ1-5, with TRBD1 matching over 9 bases. The CDR3 has 15 amino acids. Germline V lookup: CDR1 SGHRS, CDR2 YFSETQ. J lost 1 base, V lost 4 bases, and 3 bases had no gene match. CDR3: CASSPQGASNQPQHF. The CDR3 nucleotides are TGCGCCAGCAGCCCACAGGGGGCAAGCAATCAGCCCCAGCATTTT. Supplemented by reference TRBV5-1 and TRBJ1-5, the full variable domain reads KAGVTQTPRYLIKTRGQQVTLSCSPISGHRSVSWYQQTPGQGLQFLFEYFSETQRNKGNFPGRFSGRQFSNSRSEMNVSTLELGDSALYLCASSPQGASNQPQHFGDGTRLSIL.

The rearrangement uses TRBV7-2 and TRBJ2-7; weak D call: TRBD1 (6 bases). The germline gives CDR1 SGHTA, CDR2 FQGNSA. V was trimmed by 2 bases and J by 9 bases, leaving 20 bases between them. The CDR3 totals 15 residues. The CDR3 loop reads CASSLMGASGGLQYF. The CDR3, as DNA: TGTGCCAGCAGCTTAATGGGGGCGTCAGGTGGATTGCAGTACTTC.